The clone carrying this T cell receptor (beta chain) was observed a single time. Its antigen is still unknown. These data belong to a study of blood T cells in healthy people across ages. Findings of the study overall: The recorded TCR beta diversity per million T cells decreased in a roughly linear manner with age.

Alongside a J-beta primer mix, a sample-barcoded 5' primer served in a second PCR lasting roughly 6 to 12 cycles. A minimum of 2.5 million CDR3-containing paired-end reads was obtained for each sample. TCRdb redid the calling of the 5' RACE reads with MiXCR, one entry per CDR3 protein. The sample has fewer than 1.5 million distinct CDR3 sequences; around 39% are singletons. This CDR3 comprises 16 residues. Germline assignment: CDR1 MNHNY and CDR2 SVGAGI (reference sequence). Trimming took 6 bases from V and 1 from J, leaving 18 bases between them. The sequence derives from a woman between 18 and 29 years old in good health. Sequencing was done on a sample of blood. The chain links TRBV6-6 to TRBJ1-1, with a weak D call TRBD1 (6 bases). The CDR3 loop reads CASSRSMGAENTEAFF. In nucleotides, the CDR3 is TGTGCCAGCAGCCGATCTATGGGGGCTGAGAACACTGAAGCTTTCTTT.